The rows below give T cell receptor beta chains drawn from one sample of a study of blood T cell repertoires in COVID-19. TCRdb keeps only in-frame clones here, not all; method: immunoSEQ multiplex PCR. The repertoire holds roughly 250,000 clones, with 88% as singletons. Sequenced input: PBMCs or T cells enriched from blood (not recorded which). The source of these receptors is a woman aged 40-49 years with acute COVID-19. The CDR3 runs from the conserved cysteine through the conserved F or W. The order of the fields is J gene, clone size, D gene, V gene, CDR3 DNA, CDR3 protein. A D gene is named only where the DNA matches it firmly. Some rows have no size entry. The others give once, few or many, or a class for an expanded clone.

>TRBJ1-1|NA|TRBD1|TRBV11-3
TGTGCCAGCAGCTCCGGACAGGGCGGAGAAGCTTTCTTT
CASSSGQGGEAFF
>TRBJ1-6|NA|NA|TRBV6-5
TGTGCCAGCAGTTACTCGCGGAATTCACCCCTCCACTTT
CASSYSRNSPLHF
>TRBJ2-1|NA|NA|TRBV6-2/TRBV6-3
TGTGCCAGCAGTCGACAAGGCTTAGGTGAGCAGTTCTTC
CASSRQGLGEQFF
>TRBJ2-2|NA|NA|TRBV9
TGTGCCAGCAGCGTAGTCGGTAGCCCCCCTGCCGGGGAGCTGTTTTTT
CASSVVGSPPAGELFF
>TRBJ2-7|once|TRBD2|TRBV24-1
TGTGCCACCACCCTCTGCGGGGGAATCTACGAGCAGTACTTC
CATTLCGGIYEQYF
>TRBJ1-6|NA|NA|TRBV27
TGTGCCAGCAGTTTTCGTCTGACTGATAATTCACCCCTCCACTTT
CASSFRLTDNSPLHF
>TRBJ2-2|NA|TRBD2|TRBV3-1/TRBV3-2
TGTGCCAGCAGCCAAGGGGCTAGCGGGAGGCCCGGGGAGCTGTTTTTT
CASSQGASGRPGELFF
>TRBJ2-1|NA|TRBD1|TRBV20-1
TGCAGTGCTACTGATTCTACAGGGGGCTCCTACAATGAGCAGTTCTTC
CSATDSTGGSYNEQFF
>TRBJ1-1|NA|NA|TRBV30
TGTGCCTGGAGTGTACTTGGGAACACTGAAGCTTTCTTT
CAWSVLGNTEAFF
>TRBJ1-3|NA|NA|TRBV11-2
TGTGCCAGCAGCTTAACAAACTCTGGAAACACCATATATTTT
CASSLTNSGNTIYF
>TRBJ2-5|NA|NA|TRBV10-2
TGCGCCAGCGCCGCGTTTGACTCACACTCAGGGGAGACCCAGTACTTC
CASAAFDSHSGETQYF
>TRBJ1-1|few|TRBD1|TRBV7-6
TGTGCCAGCAGCTCCCTGACAGGGGGCGCCTCTGAAGCTTTCTTT
CASSSLTGGASEAFF
>TRBJ1-5|NA|NA|TRBV2
TGTGCCAGCAGCGGGGAAGGCAATCAGCCCCAGCATTTT
CASSGEGNQPQHF
>TRBJ1-5|NA|NA|TRBV7-2
TGTGCCAGCAGCTTAGACCCCGGCGGGGTTTCGAGTCAGCCCCAGCATTTT
CASSLDPGGVSSQPQHF
>TRBJ1-1|NA|NA|TRBV30
TGTGCCTGGAGTTCGCCAGAGGATTTTTCGACTGAAGCTTTCTTT
CAWSSPEDFSTEAFF
>TRBJ2-6|NA|NA|TRBV28
TGTGCCAGCACGTCGTACTCTGGGGCCAACGTCCTGACTTTC
CASTSYSGANVLTF
>TRBJ1-2|NA|NA|TRBV7-9
TGTGCCAGCAGCCCAGACAGAGTGGACTACACCTTC
CASSPDRVDYTF
>TRBJ2-1|NA|TRBD2|TRBV10-3
TGTGCCATCACCCCAGGGACTAGCTCCGGGGGTGAGCAGTTCTTC
CAITPGTSSGGEQFF
>TRBJ2-2|once|NA|TRBV28
TGTGCCAGCCGGGAGCCAAGGAACACCGGGGAGCTGTTTTTT
CASREPRNTGELFF
>TRBJ1-2|NA|TRBD1|TRBV27
TGTGCCAGCAGCCCACGGACAGGGGATGGCTACACCTTC
CASSPRTGDGYTF
>TRBJ2-1|NA|NA|TRBV21-1
TGTGCCAGCACATTAGCGGCCCACAATGAGCAGTTCTTC
CASTLAAHNEQFF
>TRBJ1-2|NA|NA|TRBV5-5
TGTGCCAGCAGCCCTACGGGTGGGGGCTACACCTTC
CASSPTGGGYTF
>TRBJ1-1|NA|TRBD1|TRBV7-2
TGTGCCAGCAAACGCCCAGGGGACAGCACTGAAGCTTTCTTT
CASKRPGDSTEAFF